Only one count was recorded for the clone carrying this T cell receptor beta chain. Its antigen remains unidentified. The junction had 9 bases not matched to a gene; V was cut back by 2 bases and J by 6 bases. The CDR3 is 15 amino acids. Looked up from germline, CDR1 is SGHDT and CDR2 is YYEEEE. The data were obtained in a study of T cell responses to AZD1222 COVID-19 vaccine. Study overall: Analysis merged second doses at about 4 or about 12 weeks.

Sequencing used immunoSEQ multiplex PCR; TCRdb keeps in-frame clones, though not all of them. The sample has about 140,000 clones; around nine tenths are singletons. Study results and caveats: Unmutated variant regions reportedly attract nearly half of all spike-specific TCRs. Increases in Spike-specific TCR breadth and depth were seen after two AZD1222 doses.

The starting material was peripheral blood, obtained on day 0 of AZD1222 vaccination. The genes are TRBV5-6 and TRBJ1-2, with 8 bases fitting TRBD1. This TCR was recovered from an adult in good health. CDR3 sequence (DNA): TGTGCCAGCAGCTTTGGGCCTCAGGGGGCGAATGGCTACACCTTC. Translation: CASSFGPQGANGYTF. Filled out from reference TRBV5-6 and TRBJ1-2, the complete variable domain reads DAGVTQSPTHLIKTRGQQVTLRCSPKSGHDTVSWYQQALGQGPQFIFQYYEEEERQRGNFPDRFSGHQFPNYSSELNVNALLLGDSALYLCASSFGPQGANGYTFGSGTRLTVV.